These T cell receptor beta chains were read from a single sample in a study of blood T cell repertoires in COVID-19. The repertoire was sequenced with immunoSEQ multiplex PCR; TCRdb's copy has only in-frame clones and lacks some. The table shows over 130,000 clones, with roughly 81% occurring only once. The sample consisted of PBMCs or T cells enriched from blood (not recorded which). The source of these receptors is a woman aged 45-65 years with acute COVID-19. Each CDR3 is given with its conserved first and last residue. D genes are given only for firm matches. Size tells how often a clone was seen (once, few, many) or the class of an expanded clone, and some rows leave it out.

d_call j_call v_call clone_size cdr3_aa cdr3_nt
- TRBJ1-4 TRBV10-1 - CASSSQPGEKLFF TGCGCCAGCAGTTCCCAACCGGGGGAAAAACTGTTTTTT
- TRBJ1-1 TRBV27 - CATRGLGTEAFF TGTGCCACCCGCGGTTTGGGCACTGAAGCTTTCTTT
TRBD2 TRBJ2-3 TRBV7-2 - CASSQGLAGTDTQYF TGTGCCAGCAGCCAGGGACTAGCGGGAACAGATACGCAGTATTTT
TRBD1 TRBJ2-2 TRBV11-2 - CASSLGGGQVTNTGELFF TGTGCCAGCAGCTTAGGAGGGGGACAGGTCACTAACACCGGGGAGCTGTTTTTT
TRBD2 TRBJ2-7 TRBV3-1/TRBV3-2 - CASSQGRTSGYEQYF TGTGCCAGCAGCCAAGGCCGGACTAGCGGCTACGAGCAGTACTTC
- TRBJ1-1 TRBV12-3/TRBV12-4 - CASSLVGTTWAFF TGTGCCAGCAGTTTAGTAGGGACTACCTGGGCTTTCTTT
TRBD1 TRBJ1-5 TRBV6-1 few CASSEESGGGNQPQHF TGTGCCAGCAGTGAAGAGTCAGGGGGCGGCAATCAGCCCCAGCATTTT
TRBD1 TRBJ1-4 TRBV5-6 - CASSSFARRGQNEKLFF TGTGCCAGCAGCTCTTTCGCCCGCAGGGGGCAAAATGAAAAACTGTTTTTT
- TRBJ2-4 TRBV23-1 - CASSQSRPSDHQKNIQYF TGCGCCAGCAGTCAATCGAGGCCTAGCGACCACCAGAAAAACATTCAGTACTTC
TRBD1 TRBJ2-7 TRBV5-4 - CASSSGTAPYEQYF TGTGCCAGCAGCTCCGGGACAGCTCCCTACGAGCAGTACTTC
TRBD1 TRBJ1-1 TRBV7-9 - CATQGTGGEMNTEAFF TGTGCCACCCAGGGCACAGGGGGTGAAATGAACACTGAAGCTTTCTTT
TRBD1 TRBJ1-3 TRBV19 - CASSLDRGFSGNTIYF TGTGCCAGTAGTCTCGACAGGGGGTTCTCTGGAAACACCATATATTTT
TRBD2 TRBJ2-5 TRBV3-1/TRBV3-2 - CASSQKGLAGPQETQYF TGTGCCAGCAGCCAAAAAGGCCTAGCGGGGCCCCAAGAGACCCAGTACTTC
- TRBJ2-1 TRBV4-1 - CASSQDGQTYNEQFF TGCGCCAGCAGCCAAGATGGTCAGACATACAATGAGCAGTTCTTC
TRBD2 TRBJ2-7 TRBV3-1/TRBV3-2 - CASSQETYGSGRTSYEQYF TGTGCCAGCAGCCAAGAGACTTATGGTAGCGGGAGGACCTCCTACGAGCAGTACTTC
TRBD1 TRBJ2-7 TRBV19 - CASSLTGTGGSYEQYF TGTGCCAGTAGTTTAACCGGGACAGGGGGTTCCTACGAGCAGTACTTC
- TRBJ2-1 TRBV7-3 - CASSPDFGINNEQFF TGTGCCAGCAGCCCAGACTTTGGAATCAACAATGAGCAGTTCTTC
TRBD2 TRBJ2-1 TRBV7-9 - CASSFRGSPYNEQFF TGTGCCAGCAGCTTCCGCGGGAGCCCTTACAATGAGCAGTTCTTC
- TRBJ1-2 TRBV25-1 - CASSGPLVGYTF TGTGCCAGCAGTGGTCCCCTTGTCGGCTACACCTTC
TRBD1 TRBJ2-7 TRBV27 - CASSFGTGIYEQYF TGTGCCAGCAGTTTTGGGACAGGGATCTACGAGCAGTACTTC
TRBD2 TRBJ2-7 TRBV12-3/TRBV12-4 - CASTPSGAGEQYF TGTGCCAGCACCCCTAGCGGCGCCGGCGAGCAGTACTTC
TRBD2 TRBJ2-1 TRBV18 - CASSPVGLAGERSNEQFF TGTGCCAGCTCACCAGTGGGACTAGCGGGAGAAAGGTCCAATGAGCAGTTCTTC
- TRBJ2-3 TRBV18 - CASSLPGTGPINTDTQYF TGTGCCAGCTCACTTCCCGGGACTGGACCTATTAACACAGATACGCAGTATTTT
- TRBJ2-2 TRBV2 - CASSEGGLAENTGELFF TGTGCCAGCAGTGAAGGGGGGCTAGCGGAGAACACCGGGGAGCTGTTTTTT
- TRBJ2-6 TRBV29-1 - CSVLSGSGANVLTF TGCAGCGTTTTATCAGGGTCTGGGGCCAACGTCCTGACTTTC
- TRBJ2-1 TRBV7-8 medium-sized CASSLKNLAQLLYNEQFF TGTGCCAGCAGCTTAAAGAACTTGGCACAGCTCCTATACAATGAGCAGTTCTTC
- TRBJ2-1 TRBV9 - CASSVGRRDNEQFF TGTGCCAGCAGCGTAGGGAGGCGCGACAATGAGCAGTTCTTC
TRBD1 TRBJ2-1 TRBV7-9 - CASSLQAGTDTYNEQFF TGTGCCAGCAGCCTTCAAGCCGGGACAGACACCTACAATGAGCAGTTCTTC
TRBD1 TRBJ1-5 TRBV11-2 - CASSEDRGIQPQHF TGTGCCAGCAGCGAGGACAGGGGGATTCAGCCCCAGCATTTT
- TRBJ2-7 TRBV4-1 - CASSQVFLGYEQYF TGCGCCAGCAGCCAGGTCTTCCTCGGCTACGAGCAGTACTTC
- TRBJ1-6 TRBV6-5 - CASSYSDIYNSPLHF TGTGCCAGCAGTTACTCGGACATCTATAATTCACCCCTCCACTTT
TRBD2 TRBJ2-1 TRBV29-1 - CSANPRPGLAGDNEQFF TGCAGCGCCAACCCCCGACCGGGACTAGCGGGAGACAATGAGCAGTTCTTC
TRBD2 TRBJ2-1 TRBV7-3 - CASSLTIGAGAYNEQFF TGTGCCAGCAGCTTAACTATCGGGGCGGGGGCCTACAATGAGCAGTTCTTC
- TRBJ2-6 TRBV5-4 - CASNSLGANVLTF TGTGCCAGCAACTCCCTTGGGGCCAACGTCCTGACTTTC
TRBD1 TRBJ2-7 TRBV7-9 - CASSSEGTGFYEQYF TGTGCCAGCAGCTCAGAGGGGACAGGGTTCTACGAGCAGTACTTC
- TRBJ1-5 TRBV6-5 - CASSADIDRPQHF TGTGCCAGCAGCGCGGACATCGATAGGCCCCAGCATTTT
- TRBJ2-7 TRBV6-1 - CASSEALVLPRSSYEQYF TGTGCCAGCAGTGAAGCGTTGGTACTACCCCGTTCCTCCTACGAGCAGTACTTC
- TRBJ1-3 TRBV27 once CASSQTNSGNTIYF TGTGCCAGCAGCCAAACAAACTCTGGAAACACCATATATTTT
TRBD1 TRBJ1-4 TRBV4-2 - CASSQDRGQGDEKLFF TGTGCCAGCAGCCAAGATAGGGGACAGGGGGATGAAAAACTGTTTTTT
- TRBJ1-1 TRBV7-8 - CASSFGASGDDEAFF TGTGCCAGCAGCTTCGGTGCATCAGGGGATGATGAAGCTTTCTTT
TRBD2 TRBJ2-7 TRBV6-5 - CAIGGGVEQYF TGTGCCATCGGGGGGGGTGTGGAGCAGTACTTC
- TRBJ2-1 TRBV7-2 - CASSLESRARFF TGTGCCAGCAGCTTAGAATCGAGGGCTCGGTTCTTC
- TRBJ1-2 TRBV30 once CAWRSWGGVQGGYTF TGTGCCTGGAGGAGTTGGGGAGGGGTTCAGGGTGGCTACACCTTC
- TRBJ1-5 TRBV28 once CASSSAGGRRQPQHF TGTGCCAGCAGTTCTGCGGGGGGACGGAGACAGCCCCAGCATTTT
TRBD1 TRBJ1-1 TRBV9 - CASSPRDRVSTEAFF TGTGCCAGCAGCCCCCGGGACAGGGTATCCACTGAAGCTTTCTTT
- TRBJ1-5 TRBV27 - CASSSQGQPQHF TGTGCCAGCAGTTCACAGGGTCAGCCCCAGCATTTT
- TRBJ1-2 TRBV6-2/TRBV6-3 - CASSYNNGYTF TGTGCCAGCAGTTACAATAATGGCTACACCTTC
TRBD2 TRBJ2-7 TRBV11-2 - CASSLGAGGIVYEQYF TGTGCCAGCAGCTTAGGGGCCGGGGGGATAGTCTACGAGCAGTACTTC
- TRBJ2-7 TRBV5-1 - CASSWGSRDLREQYF TGCGCCAGCAGCTGGGGGTCTAGGGACTTGAGGGAGCAGTACTTC
TRBD1 TRBJ2-3 TRBV10-3 - CAISESRGRGSTDTQYF TGTGCCATCAGTGAGTCTCGGGGCAGGGGGAGTACAGATACGCAGTATTTT
- TRBJ1-5 TRBV29-1 - CSVVQGRGNQPQHF TGCAGCGTTGTTCAGGGAAGGGGGAATCAGCCCCAGCATTTT
TRBD1 TRBJ2-5 TRBV29-1 - CSVLPQGAQYF TGCAGCGTTTTGCCCCAGGGGGCCCAGTACTTC
- TRBJ1-6 TRBV3-1/TRBV3-2 once CASSQGDGSGNSPLHF TGTGCCAGCAGCCAAGGCGATGGCTCAGGGAATTCACCCCTCCACTTT
TRBD2 TRBJ2-1 TRBV27 once CASSPGLAGAYNEQFF TGTGCCAGCAGTCCGGGACTAGCGGGAGCCTACAATGAGCAGTTCTTC
- TRBJ1-2 TRBV7-2 - CASSTPNYGYTF TGTGCCAGCAGCACACCTAACTATGGCTACACCTTC
- TRBJ2-1 TRBV6-9 - CASSYDRSADNEQFF TGTGCCAGCAGTTACGACAGGAGCGCTGACAATGAGCAGTTCTTC
TRBD1 TRBJ1-5 TRBV7-2 - CASSKTGGANQPQHF TGTGCCAGCAGCAAAACAGGGGGCGCGAATCAGCCCCAGCATTTT
TRBD2 TRBJ2-1 TRBV4-1 - CASSPQREGLGYNEQFF TGCGCCAGCAGCCCCCAGCGGGAGGGCTTGGGATACAATGAGCAGTTCTTC
- TRBJ1-4 TRBV11-1 once CASSTRTGEKLFF TGTGCCAGCAGCACACGGACGGGAGAAAAACTGTTTTTT